Below, one T cell receptor beta chain is given with its context. The record originates from a study of blood T cell repertoires in COVID-19. Background on the study: T cells, B-cell-depleted T cells, or PBMCs supplied cDNA or gDNA.

Original data processing: Estimation of nucleated cell counts relied on the amplification of reference gene primers. Profiling relied on immunoSEQ multiplex PCR, and the TCRdb table lists in-frame clones only, not all of them. The DNA was the basis for D and trimming; V, J and clone size are from that table. Found here are some 70,000 clones, 90% to 95% of them singletons; the top ten hold 6.5% to 8%. CDR3 length: 14 amino acids. Germline CDR1 is SGHRS and CDR2 is YFSETQ. Deletions cut 2 bases from V and 0 bases from J, with 8 bases between. During active infection, Seattle patients enrolled and were then monitored through disease.

This chain connects TRBV5-1 to TRBJ1-1; no definite D call. The receptor comes from a man aged 35-49 years with COVID-19, enrolled during active disease. Specimen: peripheral blood. DNA of the CDR3: TGCGCCAGCAGCTTCAACATAATGAACACTGAAGCTTTCTTT. Translating it yields CASSFNIMNTEAFF.